The 20 T cell receptor beta chains in this list originate from one sample, sequenced in a study of blood T cell repertoires in COVID-19. Produced via immunoSEQ multiplex PCR; TCRdb's table is partial and in-frame only. Of 340,000 or so clones detected, 65% to 90% appear once; the ten largest clones hold approximately 4.6%. The specimen was PBMCs or T cells enriched from blood (not recorded which). Receptors originate from a woman in her thirties or forties with acute COVID-19.

The chain combines TRBV3-1 (or the pseudogene TRBV3-2) with TRBJ2-3; possibly TRBD2 for D (6 bases). The CDR3 covers 14 residues. V lost 4 bases and J lost 2, with 10 bases in between. Germline assignment: CDR1 LGHDT and CDR2 YNNKEL (reference sequence). In DNA, the CDR3 is TGTGCCAGCAGCCGGGACTCCTACACAGATACGCAGTATTTT. Its translation is CASSRDSYTDTQYF.

V gene TRBV18 combines with J gene TRBJ2-7; 7 positions agree with TRBD2. The CDR3 is made up of 15 amino acids. V shed 2 bases, J shed 2 bases, and the junction held 6 bases outside the gene matches. CDR1 and CDR2 from the germline V gene are KGHSH and LQKENI. CDR3 region: CASSPIKRGPYEQYF. CDR3 nucleotides: TGTGCCAGCTCACCAATCAAGCGGGGTCCCTACGAGCAGTACTTC. Full variable domain (remainder filled in from reference TRBV18 and TRBJ2-7): NAGVMQNPRHLVRRRGQEARLRCSPMKGHSHVYWYRQLPEEGLKFMVYLQKENIIDESGMPKERFSAEFPKEGPSILRIQQVVRGDSAAYFCASSPIKRGPYEQYFGPGTRLTVT.

This clone turned up a few times. CDR3 sequence reads: CASSQDPGTGRSSYNSPLHF. CDR3 bases: TGCGCCAGCAGCCAAGACCCCGGGACAGGTAGGAGCTCCTATAATTCACCCCTCCACTTT. The V call is TRBV4-3, the J call TRBJ1-6; 8 bases fit TRBD1. Germline V CDR1 and CDR2: LGHNA, YSLEER. The CDR3 contains 20 residues. Unmatched junction bases numbered 10, after V lost 0 bases and J lost 0 bases.

V is TRBV6-5 and J is TRBJ2-5; 7 nucleotides line up with TRBD1. Germline CDR1 reads MNHEY; CDR2 reads SVGAGI. With V trimmed by 6 bases and J by 2 bases, 3 bases remained unmatched. CDR3 size: 13 residues. This CDR3 reads CASRTGQQETQYF. The CDR3 DNA is TGTGCCAGCAGGACGGGACAGCAAGAGACCCAGTACTTC.

This chain connects TRBV18 to TRBJ2-1; tentatively, D is TRBD2 (5 bases). The length of the CDR3 is 13 residues. Per germline, CDR1 KGHSH and CDR2 LQKENI. Trimming removed 0 bases at V and 9 bases at J, with 9 bases between. The CDR3 is CASSPPSRGEQFF. The CDR3 DNA reads TGTGCCAGCTCACCACCGTCCCGGGGTGAGCAGTTCTTC.

The chain links TRBV27 to TRBJ2-3; 7 bases map to TRBD1. V was clipped by 5 bases and J by 0 bases; unmatched bases: 5. This CDR3 is 15 amino acids long. Germline assignment: CDR1 MNHEY and CDR2 SMNVEV (reference sequence). This chain's CDR3 is CASSDRQGSTDTQYF. CDR3 coding DNA: TGTGCCAGCAGTGACCGACAGGGTAGCACAGATACGCAGTATTTT.

In this sample, this clone turned up once. The chain carries TRBV7-4 and TRBJ1-5; D is unresolved. Per the germline V gene, CDR1 is SGHVT and CDR2 is SQSDAQ. V was pared by 0 bases and J by 4 bases, with 7 bases between. There are 14 residues in the CDR3. The CDR3 DNA reads as TGTGCCAGCAGCTTAGCAGGGAGGAATCAGCCCCAGCATTTT. It encodes CASSLAGRNQPQHF.

V is TRBV28 and J is TRBJ1-5, with a weak D call TRBD1 (6 bases). Germline V gene sequence: CDR1 MDHEN, CDR2 SYDVKM. CDR3 size: 15 residues. V lost 8 bases to trimming and J lost 3 bases, with 17 bases between them. In nucleotides, the CDR3 is TGTGCCAGCTCCGAGGGAGGGGGAATCAATCAGCCCCAGCATTTT. Translating it yields CASSEGGGINQPQHF.

CDR3 residues: CASSQARTVTGELFF. The CDR3 DNA follows: TGTGCCAGCAGCCAAGCGAGGACAGTCACCGGGGAGCTGTTTTTT. The rearrangement uses TRBV3-1 (or the pseudogene TRBV3-2) and TRBJ2-2; D is perhaps TRBD1 (6 bases). Per the germline V gene, CDR1 is LGHDT and CDR2 is YNNKEL (reference sequence). The CDR3 consists of 15 residues. V was shortened by 1 base and J by 4 bases, with 10 bases between the two germline ends.

The chain uses TRBV28 and TRBJ2-1; D ambiguous. CDR1 and CDR2 (germline): MDHEN, SYDVKM. V was pared by 6 bases and J by 8 bases, with 20 bases between. CDR3 length equals 15 residues. Here the CDR3 reads CASSLVERPKDEQFF. DNA of the CDR3: TGTGCCAGCAGCCTCGTAGAGCGCCCAAAGGATGAGCAGTTCTTC.

The chain links TRBV7-3 to TRBJ2-6; D is possibly TRBD1 (5 bases). Trimming took 4 bases from V and 4 from J, leaving 8 bases between them. CDR1 and CDR2 (germline): SGHTA, FQGTGA. This CDR3 has 14 residues. DNA for the CDR3: TGTGCCAGCAGCTCGTACAGGGGGGCCAACGTCCTGACTTTC. Protein: CASSSYRGANVLTF.

The CDR3 DNA sequence: TGTGCCAGCAGCTTGAACAGGGGGAGAGAGACCCAGTACTTC. Protein: CASSLNRGRETQYF. The J gene is TRBJ2-5, the V gene TRBV11-2, with 8 bases lining up with TRBD1. Germline values: CDR1 SGHAT, CDR2 FQNNGV. This CDR3 is 14 amino acids long. The V gene end was trimmed by 3 bases and the J gene end by 4 bases; junction bases not matched to a gene: 4.

This chain connects TRBV9 to TRBJ2-1; TRBD1 matches at 7 bases. Germline trimming cut 3 bases from V and 2 bases from J; bases unmatched to any gene: 11. Germline CDR1 SGDLS, CDR2 YYNGEE. The CDR3 consists of 17 residues. CDR3 nucleotide sequence: TGTGCCAGCAGCGGGCCCCTTCACAGGGGACCCTACAATGAGCAGTTCTTC. Translation: CASSGPLHRGPYNEQFF.

The chain links TRBV21-1 to TRBJ2-5; TRBD2 is the table's D call and was not checked against the DNA. TRBV21-1 corresponds to a pseudogene. CDR3 size: 21 residues. For the CDR3, the DNA is TGTGCCAGCAGCAAAGTCTCTTCTGGTATCGTCAGAGGCTTATTTGTAGAGACCCAGTACTTC. Translation: CASSKVSSGIVRGLFVETQYF.

The gene calls are TRBV12-3 or TRBV12-4 and TRBJ1-1; unclear D gene. Trimming removed 3 bases from V and 0 bases from J, with 2 bases in between. CDR3 length equals 12 residues. CDR3 in DNA: TGTGCCAGCAGTTTCGTGAACACTGAAGCTTTCTTT. The encoded protein is CASSFVNTEAFF.

This chain uses TRBV5-8 with TRBJ2-7; the match to TRBD1 covers 9 bases. The junction had 6 bases not matched to a gene; V was cut back by 5 bases and J by 3 bases. The CDR3 is 14 residues long. From germline, CDR1 is SGHTS and CDR2 YDEGEE. In nucleotides, the CDR3 is TGTGCCAGCAGATTGACAGGGGGTAGCTACGAGCAGTACTTC. This gives the protein CASRLTGGSYEQYF.

V usage is TRBV11-2 and J usage is TRBJ2-1; 11 bases agree with TRBD2. There are 15 residues in the CDR3. J was trimmed by 6 bases and V by 4 bases; bases with no gene match: 5. Germline CDR1 SGHAT, CDR2 FQNNGV. The CDR3 spells CASSSRLAGINEQFF. The CDR3 DNA reads as TGTGCCAGCAGCTCGAGACTAGCGGGGATCAATGAGCAGTTCTTC.

CDR3 in DNA: TGTGCCAGCAGTACACCGGGACATTATAACAATGAGCAGTTCTTC. Protein: CASSTPGHYNNEQFF. The J gene is TRBJ2-1, the V gene TRBV6-6, with a weak D call TRBD1 (6 bases). CDR1 is MNHNY and CDR2 is SVGAGI in the germline V gene (reference sequence). The ends were cut back, 5 bases at V and 5 bases at J, with 16 bases in the middle. This CDR3 has 15 amino acids.

The genes are TRBV6-4 and TRBJ2-3; unclear D gene. This CDR3 has 15 amino acids. V was clipped by 4 bases and J by 0 bases, with 11 bases between them. Germline V lookup: CDR1 MRHNA, CDR2 SNTAGT. The CDR3 is CASSAEMTSTDTQYF. The CDR3 DNA is TGTGCCAGCAGTGCAGAGATGACAAGCACAGATACGCAGTATTTT.

The chain joins TRBV6-5 to TRBJ1-4; tentative D call: TRBD1 (6 bases). The CDR3 loop spans 15 amino acids. V lost 6 bases to trimming and J lost 5 bases, with 16 bases between them. Germline CDR1 is MNHEY and CDR2 is SVGAGI. The DNA for the CDR3 is TGTGCCAGCAGCCCAACAGGGACCATCAATGAAAAACTGTTTTTT. Protein sequence: CASSPTGTINEKLFF.